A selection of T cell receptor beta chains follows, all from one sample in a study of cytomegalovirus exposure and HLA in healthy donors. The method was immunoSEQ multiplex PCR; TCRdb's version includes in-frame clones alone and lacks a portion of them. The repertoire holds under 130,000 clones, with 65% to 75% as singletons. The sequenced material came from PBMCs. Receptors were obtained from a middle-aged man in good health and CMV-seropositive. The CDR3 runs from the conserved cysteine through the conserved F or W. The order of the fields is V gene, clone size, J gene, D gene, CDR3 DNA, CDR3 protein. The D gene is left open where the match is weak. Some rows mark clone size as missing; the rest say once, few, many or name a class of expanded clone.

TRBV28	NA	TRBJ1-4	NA	TGTGCCAGCAGTTCTGCAACTAATGAAAAACTGTTTTTT	CASSSATNEKLFF
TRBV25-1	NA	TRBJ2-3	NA	TGTGCCAGCAGTAAGACACATACGCAGTATTTT	CASSKTHTQYF
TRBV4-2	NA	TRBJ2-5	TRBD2	TGTGCCAGCAGCCAAGCCGGAGCGGGAGAAGAGACCCAGTACTTC	CASSQAGAGEETQYF
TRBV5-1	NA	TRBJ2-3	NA	TGCGCCAGCAGCTTCCAGAGCACAGATACGCAGTATTTT	CASSFQSTDTQYF
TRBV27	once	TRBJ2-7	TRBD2	TGTGCCAGCACCAGAGGGGCGGGAGGCCTCTACGAGCAGTACTTC	CASTRGAGGLYEQYF
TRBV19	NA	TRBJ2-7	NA	TGTGCCAGTAGTATCGACTCATTCGGGAGCTCCTACGAGCAGTACTTC	CASSIDSFGSSYEQYF
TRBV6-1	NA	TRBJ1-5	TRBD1	TGTGCCAGCAGTGAAGGGACAGGGGATTCCCAGCATTTT	CASSEGTGDSQHF
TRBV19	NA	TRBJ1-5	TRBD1	TGTGCCAGTAGTCTTGGACAGGGGCGGAATCAGCCCCAGCATTTT	CASSLGQGRNQPQHF
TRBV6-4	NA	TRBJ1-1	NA	TGTGCCAGCAGTGAGGCCAAAGAAGCTTTCTTT	CASSEAKEAFF
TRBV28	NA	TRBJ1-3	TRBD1	TGTGCCAGCAGTTCCGCCGGGACAGATAACACCATATATTTT	CASSSAGTDNTIYF
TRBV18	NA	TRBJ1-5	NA	TGTGCCAGCTTGCGGGGCCAGCACAATCAGCCCCAGCATTTT	CASLRGQHNQPQHF
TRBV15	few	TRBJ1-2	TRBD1	TGTGCCACCAGCGAAAACAGGGGAGGCTACTATGGCTACACCTTC	CATSENRGGYYGYTF
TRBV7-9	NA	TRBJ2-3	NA	TGTGCCAGCAGCTCCGCGGGCACAGATACGCAGTATTTT	CASSSAGTDTQYF
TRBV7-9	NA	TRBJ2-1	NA	TGTGCCAGCAGCTCCCGTGATGAGCAGTTCTTC	CASSSRDEQFF
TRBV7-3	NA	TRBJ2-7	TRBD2	TGTGCCAGCAGCTCGGGACTAGCGGGATACCACGAGCAGTACTTC	CASSSGLAGYHEQYF
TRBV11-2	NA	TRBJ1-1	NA	TGTGCCAGCAGCTCTACAGGCGAAGCTTTCTTT	CASSSTGEAFF
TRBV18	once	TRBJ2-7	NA	TGTGCCAGCTCACAGGGACATTTGGAGCAGTACTTC	CASSQGHLEQYF
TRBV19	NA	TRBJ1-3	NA	TGTGCCAGTAGGGGACTCGGAAACACCATATATTTT	CASRGLGNTIYF
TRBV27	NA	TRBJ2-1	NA	TGTGCCAGCAGTTGGGGCAGGCCTCCCTACAATGAGCAGTTCTTC	CASSWGRPPYNEQFF
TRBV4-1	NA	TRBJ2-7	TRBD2	TGCGCCAGCAGCCAAGGAATTGGAGCGGGAACCTACGAGCAGTACTTC	CASSQGIGAGTYEQYF
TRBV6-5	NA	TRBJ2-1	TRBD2	TGTGCCACCTGCTCTAGCGGGAGTTACAATGAGCAGTTCTTC	CATCSSGSYNEQFF
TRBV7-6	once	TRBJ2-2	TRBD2	TGTGCCAGCAGCGGAGGACTAGCCGGGGAGCTGTTTTTT	CASSGGLAGELFF
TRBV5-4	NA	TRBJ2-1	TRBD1	TGTGCCAGCAGTCGTGGACAGGGGGATTACAATGAGCAGTTCTTC	CASSRGQGDYNEQFF
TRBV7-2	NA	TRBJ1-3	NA	TGTGCCAGCAGCTTGTCGACTGAAGGAAACACCATATATTTT	CASSLSTEGNTIYF
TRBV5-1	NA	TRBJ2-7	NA	TGCGCCAGCAGCTTAGCAGACACCTACGAGCAGTACTTC	CASSLADTYEQYF
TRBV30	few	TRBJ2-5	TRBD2	TGTGCCTGGAGTCGGACTAGCTCGGAGACCCAGTACTTC	CAWSRTSSETQYF
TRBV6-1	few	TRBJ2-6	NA	TGTGCCAGCAGTGACAGGTCTGGGGCCAACGTCCTGACTTTC	CASSDRSGANVLTF
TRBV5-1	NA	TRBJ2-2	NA	TGCGCCAGCAGTATGGGACACTCGAACACCGGGGAGCTGTTTTTT	CASSMGHSNTGELFF
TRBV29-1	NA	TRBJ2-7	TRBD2	TGCAGCGTTATCTCAGGGGCCCCTAGCGGGAGTCCCTACGAGCAGTACTTC	CSVISGAPSGSPYEQYF
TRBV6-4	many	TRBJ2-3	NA	TGTGCCAGCAGTGAGTCGGACAGCGCCACAGATACGCAGTATTTT	CASSESDSATDTQYF
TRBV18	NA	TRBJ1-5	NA	TGTGCCAGCTCACCTGGAGGGGAGGGCAATCAGCCCCAGCATTTT	CASSPGGEGNQPQHF
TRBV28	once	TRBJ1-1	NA	TGTGCCAGCAGTTTAGACTTCCGGGAAGTGAACACTGAAGCTTTCTTT	CASSLDFREVNTEAFF
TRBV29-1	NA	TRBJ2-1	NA	TGCAGCGTCGAAAGGGGGAGGGGGGATGAGCAGTTCTTC	CSVERGRGDEQFF
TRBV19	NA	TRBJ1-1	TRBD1	TGTGCCAGTAAGGAACAGGGGACTGAAGCTTTCTTT	CASKEQGTEAFF
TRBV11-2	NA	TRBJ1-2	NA	TGTGCCAGCAGCTTAACATCGGGGGGCTACACCTTC	CASSLTSGGYTF